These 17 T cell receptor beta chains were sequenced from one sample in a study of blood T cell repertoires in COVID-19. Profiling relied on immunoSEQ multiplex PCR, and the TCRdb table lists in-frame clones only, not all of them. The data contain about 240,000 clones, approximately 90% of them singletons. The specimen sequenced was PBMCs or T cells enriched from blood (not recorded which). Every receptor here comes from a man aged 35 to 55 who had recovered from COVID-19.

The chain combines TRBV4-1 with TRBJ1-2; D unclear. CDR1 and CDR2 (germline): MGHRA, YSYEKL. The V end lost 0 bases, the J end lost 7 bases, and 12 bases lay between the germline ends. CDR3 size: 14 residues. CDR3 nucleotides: TGCGCCAGCAGCCAAGAGGCTAGCCTCTTTGGCTACACCTTC. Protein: CASSQEASLFGYTF.

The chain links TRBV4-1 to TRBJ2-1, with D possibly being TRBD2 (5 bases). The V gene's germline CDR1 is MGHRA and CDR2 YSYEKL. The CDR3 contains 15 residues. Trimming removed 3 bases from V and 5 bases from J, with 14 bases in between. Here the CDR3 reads CASSHPALGHNEQFF. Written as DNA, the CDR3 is TGCGCCAGCAGCCACCCGGCACTAGGACACAATGAGCAGTTCTTC.

This CDR3 is CASSYGESGETQYF. In DNA form, the CDR3 reads TGTGCCAGCAGTTACGGAGAGAGCGGGGAGACCCAGTACTTC. The chain is built from TRBV6-6 and TRBJ2-5, with D possibly matching TRBD2 (6 bases). This CDR3 region has 14 residues. Per the germline V gene, CDR1 is MNHNY and CDR2 is SVGAGI (reference sequence). V lost 2 bases, J lost 5 bases, and 12 bases lay in between.

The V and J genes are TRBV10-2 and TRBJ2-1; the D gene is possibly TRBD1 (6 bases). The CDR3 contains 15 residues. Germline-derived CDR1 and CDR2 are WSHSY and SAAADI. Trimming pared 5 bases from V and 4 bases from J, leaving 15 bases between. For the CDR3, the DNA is TGCGCCAGCAGTCGACCAGGGGCCCTTTACAATGAGCAGTTCTTC. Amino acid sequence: CASSRPGALYNEQFF.

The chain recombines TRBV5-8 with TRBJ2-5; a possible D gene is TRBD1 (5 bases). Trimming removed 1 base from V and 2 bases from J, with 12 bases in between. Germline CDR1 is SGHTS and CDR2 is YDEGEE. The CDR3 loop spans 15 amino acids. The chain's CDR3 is CASSLSGREQETQYF. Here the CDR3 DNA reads TGTGCCAGCAGCTTGTCGGGCAGGGAACAAGAGACCCAGTACTTC.

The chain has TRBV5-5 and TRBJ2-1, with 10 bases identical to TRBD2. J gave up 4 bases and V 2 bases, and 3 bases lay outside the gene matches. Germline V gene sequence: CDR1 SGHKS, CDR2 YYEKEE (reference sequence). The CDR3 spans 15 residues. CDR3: CASSLLAGPYNEQFF. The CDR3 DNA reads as TGTGCCAGCAGCTTACTAGCGGGACCGTACAATGAGCAGTTCTTC.

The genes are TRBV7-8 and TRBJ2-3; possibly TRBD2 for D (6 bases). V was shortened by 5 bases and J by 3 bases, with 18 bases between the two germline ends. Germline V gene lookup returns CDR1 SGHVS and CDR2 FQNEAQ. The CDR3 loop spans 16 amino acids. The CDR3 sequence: CASSPNAGLRTDTQYF. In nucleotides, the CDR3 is TGTGCCAGCAGCCCCAACGCGGGGTTGAGAACAGATACGCAGTATTTT.

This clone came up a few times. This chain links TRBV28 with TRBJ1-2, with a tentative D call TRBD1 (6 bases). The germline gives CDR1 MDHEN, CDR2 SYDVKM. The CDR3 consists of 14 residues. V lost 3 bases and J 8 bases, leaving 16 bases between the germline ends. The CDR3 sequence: CASSFGPGARGYTF. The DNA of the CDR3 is TGTGCCAGCAGTTTTGGTCCAGGGGCCCGCGGCTACACCTTC.

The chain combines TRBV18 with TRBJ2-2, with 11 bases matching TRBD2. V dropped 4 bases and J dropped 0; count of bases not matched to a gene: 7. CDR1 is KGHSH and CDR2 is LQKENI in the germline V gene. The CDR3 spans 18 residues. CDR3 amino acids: CASSLAPGLAANTGELFF. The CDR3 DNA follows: TGTGCCAGCTCACTGGCTCCGGGACTAGCGGCGAACACCGGGGAGCTGTTTTTT.

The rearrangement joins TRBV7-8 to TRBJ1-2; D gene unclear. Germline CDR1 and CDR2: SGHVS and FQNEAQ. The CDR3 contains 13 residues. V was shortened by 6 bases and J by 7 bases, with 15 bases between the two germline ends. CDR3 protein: CASSSGLTGGYTF. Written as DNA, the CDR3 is TGTGCCAGCAGTTCAGGACTGACTGGTGGCTACACCTTC.

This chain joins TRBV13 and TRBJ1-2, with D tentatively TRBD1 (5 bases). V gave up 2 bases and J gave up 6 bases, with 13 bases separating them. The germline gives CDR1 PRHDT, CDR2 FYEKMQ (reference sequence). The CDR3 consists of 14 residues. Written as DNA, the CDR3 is TGTGCCAGCAGCTTAAACCGGGGGACTCATGGCTACACCTTC. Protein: CASSLNRGTHGYTF.

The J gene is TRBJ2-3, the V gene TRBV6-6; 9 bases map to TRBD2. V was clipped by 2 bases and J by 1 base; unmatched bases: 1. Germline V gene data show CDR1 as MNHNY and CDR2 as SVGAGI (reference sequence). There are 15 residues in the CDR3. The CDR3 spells CASSYVAGGTDTQYF. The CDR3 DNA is TGTGCCAGCAGTTACGTAGCGGGAGGCACAGATACGCAGTATTTT.

This CDR3 reads CASRVLVGQGRDYGYTF. The DNA for the CDR3 is TGTGCCAGCAGAGTTTTGGTGGGGCAGGGAAGGGACTATGGCTACACCTTC. The chain combines TRBV28 with TRBJ1-2; perhaps TRBD1 as D (5 bases). Germline CDR1 is MDHEN and CDR2 is SYDVKM. The CDR3 contains 17 residues. V was pared by 6 bases and J by 3 bases, with 23 bases between.

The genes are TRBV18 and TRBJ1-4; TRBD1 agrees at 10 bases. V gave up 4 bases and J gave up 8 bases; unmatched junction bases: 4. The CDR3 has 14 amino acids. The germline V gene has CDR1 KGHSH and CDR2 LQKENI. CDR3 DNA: TGTGCCAGCTCACTCGGACAGGGGGGCGAAAAACTGTTTTTT. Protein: CASSLGQGGEKLFF.

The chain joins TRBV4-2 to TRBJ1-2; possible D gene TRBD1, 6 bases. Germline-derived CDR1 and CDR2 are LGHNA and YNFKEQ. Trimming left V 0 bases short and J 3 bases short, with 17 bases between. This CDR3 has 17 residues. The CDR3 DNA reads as TGTGCCAGCAGCCAAGATAGTGGGACATGGAAATACTATGGCTACACCTTC. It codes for CASSQDSGTWKYYGYTF.

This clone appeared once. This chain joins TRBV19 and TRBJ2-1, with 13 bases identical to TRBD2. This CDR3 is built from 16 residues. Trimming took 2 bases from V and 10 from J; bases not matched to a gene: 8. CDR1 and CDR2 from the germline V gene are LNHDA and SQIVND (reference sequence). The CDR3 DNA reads TGTGCCAGTAGTATACGGACTAGCGGGAGTTTCGGGGAGCAGTTCTTC. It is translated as CASSIRTSGSFGEQFF.

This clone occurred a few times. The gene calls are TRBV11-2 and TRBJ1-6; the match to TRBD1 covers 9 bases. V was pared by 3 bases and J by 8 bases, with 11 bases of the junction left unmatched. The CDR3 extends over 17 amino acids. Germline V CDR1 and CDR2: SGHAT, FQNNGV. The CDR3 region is CASSFDRGRGSHSPLHF. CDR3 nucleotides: TGTGCCAGCAGCTTCGACAGGGGGAGGGGGTCCCATTCACCCCTCCACTTT.